What follows are 18 T cell receptor beta chains derived from one specimen sequenced in a study of cytomegalovirus exposure and HLA in healthy donors. Measured with immunoSEQ multiplex PCR; TCRdb has only the in-frame clones, and not every one. The data contain under 250,000 clones, roughly 84% of them singletons. The sequencing input was PBMCs. The receptors here all came from a woman aged 18-29 years in good health and CMV-seropositive.

Details on this clone: Compared with germline, one end of the junction differs, possibly owing to a read error. V and J are TRBV5-1 and TRBJ1-2; 7 bases are shared with TRBD1. The CDR3 covers 15 residues. Germline V gives CDR1 SGHRS, CDR2 YFSETQ. Here the CDR3 DNA reads TGCGCCAGCAGCTTGTCTCTAGGGGGCGACTATGACTACACCTTC. Its translation is CASSLSLGGDYDYTF.

The chain uses TRBV10-3 and TRBJ2-2; D unresolved. This CDR3 contains 13 residues. V was trimmed by 3 bases and J by 3 bases, leaving 5 bases between them. Germline CDR1 is ENHRY and CDR2 is SYGVKD. CDR3 nucleotide sequence: TGTGCCATCAGTGATGCGTACACCGGGGAGCTGTTTTTT. Residues: CAISDAYTGELFF.

The chain couples TRBV2 to TRBJ2-7; 8 bases agree with TRBD2. The V segment lost 5 bases and the J segment 6 bases; nucleotides outside the gene matches: 6. This CDR3 comprises 13 residues. Looked up from germline, CDR1 is SNHLY and CDR2 is FYNNEI. CDR3 coding DNA: TGTGCCAGCAGTTCTGGACTAGCACCCGAGCAGTACTTC. This gives the protein CASSSGLAPEQYF.

This clone was seen once. J is TRBJ1-5 and V is TRBV15; D is unclear. Trimming removed 4 bases from V and 0 bases from J, with 10 bases in between. The CDR3 totals 15 residues. Germline CDR1 reads LNHNV; CDR2 reads YYDKDF (reference sequence). CDR3 loop: CATSTSRNSNQPQHF. The DNA for the CDR3 is TGTGCCACCAGCACGAGCCGTAATAGCAATCAGCCCCAGCATTTT.

The chain couples TRBV2 to TRBJ1-4, with D possibly matching TRBD1 (5 bases). V was clipped by 4 bases and J by 6 bases, with 9 bases between them. Germline V lookup: CDR1 SNHLY, CDR2 FYNNEI. The CDR3 length is 13 residues. CDR3 nucleotides: TGTGCCAGCAGTGGGCAGGGCCATGAAAAACTGTTTTTT. Its translation is CASSGQGHEKLFF.

The rearrangement uses TRBV5-1 and TRBJ1-1, with 8 bases identical to TRBD1. CDR1 and CDR2 from the germline V gene are SGHRS and YFSETQ. The CDR3 runs to 14 residues. The V gene end was trimmed by 2 bases and the J gene end by 1 base; junction bases not matched to a gene: 1. CDR3 region: CASSFDRGNTEAFF. The CDR3 DNA follows: TGCGCCAGCAGCTTTGACAGGGGGAACACTGAAGCTTTCTTT.

The chain links TRBV18 to TRBJ2-5; TRBD2 matches at 8 bases. Per the germline V gene, CDR1 is KGHSH and CDR2 is LQKENI. The CDR3 has 15 residues. V was pared by 3 bases and J by 2 bases, with 5 bases of the junction left unmatched. For the CDR3, the DNA is TGTGCCAGCTCACCTACTAGCGGTCCACAAGAGACCCAGTACTTC. Amino acid sequence: CASSPTSGPQETQYF.

The CDR3, as DNA: TGTGCCAGCAGTGACGATCTAGCGGGGAACTACGAGCAGTACTTC. Protein: CASSDDLAGNYEQYF. This chain links TRBV6-1 with TRBJ2-7; 9 bases match TRBD2. Germline V gene lookup returns CDR1 MNHNS and CDR2 SASEGT. The CDR3 is 15 residues long. V shed 3 bases and J 3 bases; nucleotides not matched to a gene: 6.

V usage is TRBV27 and J usage is TRBJ1-1; possibly TRBD1 for D (6 bases). This CDR3 has 11 amino acids. V dropped 8 bases and J dropped 8 bases, with 12 bases sitting between them. Germline V gene sequence: CDR1 MNHEY, CDR2 SMNVEV (reference sequence). The CDR3 DNA reads as TGTGCCAGCGGGGGGGGCGGGGAAGCTTTCTTT. This encodes CASGGGGEAFF.

J is TRBJ2-1 and V is TRBV7-9; TRBD2 aligns across 7 bases. The CDR3 loop spans 15 amino acids. Trimming removed 7 bases from V and 6 bases from J; junction bases left unmatched: 12. Germline loops: CDR1 SEHNR, CDR2 FQNEAQ (reference sequence). The CDR3 region is CASTRAGSRPNEQFF. CDR3 DNA: TGTGCCAGCACCAGAGCGGGATCTAGGCCCAATGAGCAGTTCTTC.

The rearrangement uses TRBV4-1 and TRBJ1-5; 8 bases map to TRBD1. V was pared by 0 bases and J by 2 bases, with 6 bases of the junction left unmatched. Germline loops: CDR1 MGHRA, CDR2 YSYEKL. CDR3 length equals 17 residues. The CDR3 region has the DNA TGCGCCAGCAGCCAAGAATCCCCGACAGGGGGCAATCAGCCCCAGCATTTT. Translated: CASSQESPTGGNQPQHF.

The chain combines TRBV27 with TRBJ2-3, with 11 nucleotides matching TRBD2. This CDR3 is built from 17 residues. The germline gives CDR1 MNHEY, CDR2 SMNVEV (reference sequence). After removal of 3 bases from V and 2 bases from J, the junction contained 7 bases not matched to a gene. DNA for the CDR3: TGTGCCAGCAGTTTGGATTTAGCGGGAGGGCTCACAGATACGCAGTATTTT. Residues: CASSLDLAGGLTDTQYF.

V usage is TRBV10-3 and J usage is TRBJ2-1; 10 bases are a match to TRBD1. Germline trimming cut 10 bases from V and 10 bases from J; bases unmatched to any gene: 7. CDR3 length equals 12 residues. From germline, CDR1 is ENHRY and CDR2 SYGVKD. CDR3 loop: CATERDRGEQFF. CDR3 coding DNA: TGTGCCACGGAAAGGGACAGGGGCGAGCAGTTCTTC.

The chain uses TRBV28 and TRBJ2-1; 10 nucleotides agree with TRBD2. Germline-derived CDR1 and CDR2 are MDHEN and SYDVKM. V lost 6 bases and J lost 15; bases outside the gene matches: 8. The CDR3 totals 12 residues. CDR3 DNA sequence: TGTGCCAGCAGGGTCAGCGGGAGGGCCTTGTTCTTC. It is translated as CASRVSGRALFF.

This rearrangement joins TRBV30 to TRBJ2-5; D may be TRBD1 (6 bases). Germline CDR1 is GTSNPN and CDR2 is SVGIG (reference sequence). The CDR3 has 13 amino acids. The germline V and J ends were trimmed by 2 bases and 3 bases, with 10 bases remaining between them. The CDR3 DNA reads as TGTGCCTGGAGTTTCCCAGGGGAAGAGACCCAGTACTTC. It codes for CAWSFPGEETQYF. Drawing the rest from reference TRBV30 and TRBJ2-5, the complete variable domain is SQTIHQWPATLVQPVGSPLSLECTVEGTSNPNLYWYRQAAGRGLQLLFYSVGIGQISSEVPQNLSASRPQDRQFILSSKKLLLSDSGFYLCAWSFPGEETQYFGPGTRLLVL.

The rearrangement uses TRBV6-5 and TRBJ2-4; 9 bases line up with TRBD2. This CDR3 is 15 amino acids long. Germline V gene data show CDR1 as MNHEY and CDR2 as SVGAGI. Trimming removed 7 bases from V and 14 bases from J; junction bases left unmatched: 18. CDR3 bases: TGTGCCAGCACCTTAACCACAGGACTAGCGAGGGGGAAGTACTTC. Its translation is CASTLTTGLARGKYF.

This clone has a handful of counts. V gene TRBV5-4 combines with J gene TRBJ1-2; TRBD1 matches 8 bases. The CDR3 extends over 16 amino acids. The V and J ends lost 4 bases and 4 bases, in that order; junction bases with no gene match: 12. Germline V CDR1 and CDR2: SGHNT, YYREEE (reference sequence). The CDR3 nucleotides are TGTGCCAGCAGCATAGACCTGGGACAGGAATTCTATGGCTACACCTTC. As protein: CASSIDLGQEFYGYTF.

In DNA form, the CDR3 reads TGTGCCAGCAGTCCGGGCCCTCACCTCCTGGGGCCCCCGGGAGCCAAAAACATTCAGTACTTC. It yields the protein CASSPGPHLLGPPGAKNIQYF. The chain combines TRBV28 with TRBJ2-4; D is possibly TRBD1 (5 bases). The CDR3 extends over 21 amino acids. The V end lost 5 bases, the J end lost 0 bases, and 29 bases lay between the germline ends. CDR1 and CDR2 from the germline V gene are MDHEN and SYDVKM. The variable domain in full, completed from reference TRBV28 and TRBJ2-4, reads DVKVTQSSRYLVKRTGEKVFLECVQDMDHENMFWYRQDPGLGLRLIYFSYDVKMKEKGDIPEGYSVSREKKERFSLILESASTNQTSMYLCASSPGPHLLGPPGAKNIQYFGAGTRLSVL.